This TCR beta chain was recorded in a study of shared clonotypes between healthy human individuals. Study outcomes and limitations: The diversity represented, both genetic and in exposure history, was limited by few donors.

CD8 cells classed as naive were CD45RO-negative and positively selected for CCR7, excluding terminally differentiated effector memory CD45RA+ cells. Everyone who donated was a Caucasian adult who lived in Nashville, Tennessee. TCRdb's copy holds only in-frame clones and misses some; the assay was immunoSEQ multiplex PCR. Of 700,000 to 950,000 clones listed, about 96% were seen once; the top ten hold under 0.3%. On this clone itself: The antigen is undetermined.

The germline V gene has CDR1 SGHNT and CDR2 YENEEA. The V end lost 5 bases, the J end lost 7 bases, and 15 bases lay between the germline ends. CDR3 length: 13 amino acids. The chain couples TRBV11-3 to TRBJ2-7; no clear D gene. Sequenced sample: naive CD8+ T cells sorted from blood. This receptor was obtained from a man aged 25 to 40 in good health. The CDR3 region has the DNA TGTGCCAGCAGCCCCGTGGCAGGTCCGGAGCAGTACTTC. Amino acid sequence: CASSPVAGPEQYF.